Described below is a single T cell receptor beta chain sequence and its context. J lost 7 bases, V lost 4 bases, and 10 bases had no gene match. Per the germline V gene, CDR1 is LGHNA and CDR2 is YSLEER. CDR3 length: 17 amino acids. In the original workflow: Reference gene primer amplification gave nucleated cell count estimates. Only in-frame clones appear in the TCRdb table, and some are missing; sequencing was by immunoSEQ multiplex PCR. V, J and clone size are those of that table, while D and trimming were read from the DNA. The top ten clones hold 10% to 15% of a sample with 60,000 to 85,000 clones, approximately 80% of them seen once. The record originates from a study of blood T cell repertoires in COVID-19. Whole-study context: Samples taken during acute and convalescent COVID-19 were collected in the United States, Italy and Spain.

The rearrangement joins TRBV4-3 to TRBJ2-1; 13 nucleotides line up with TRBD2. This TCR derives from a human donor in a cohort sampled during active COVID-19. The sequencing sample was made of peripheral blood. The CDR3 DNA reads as TGCGCCAGCAGCCCTACTAGCGGGAGGGCCGTTCAAAATGAGCAGTTCTTC. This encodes CASSPTSGRAVQNEQFF.